This record concerns one TCR beta chain sequence. This sample is drawn from a study of T cells in localized non-small cell lung cancer. The data were produced by immunoSEQ multiplex PCR, yet TCRdb's version contains in-frame clones alone and is incomplete. The table lists around 100,000 clones, 87% of them singletons, with more than 14% in the top ten. Germline lookup yields CDR1 SNHLY and CDR2 FYNNEI. There are 11 residues in the CDR3. Trimming stripped 10 bases from V and 5 bases from J, with 11 bases between. The sequence was obtained from a man aged 35 to 69 with stage I squamous cell lung carcinoma. The source material was peripheral blood, sampled before any cancer treatment. The chain couples TRBV2 to TRBJ2-5; D gene ambiguous. CDR3 protein: CATTPTETQYF. As DNA, the CDR3 is TGTGCCACAACCCCCACGGAGACCCAGTACTTC.